Described below is a single T cell receptor beta chain sequence and its context. Its antigen remains unidentified. The CDR3 spans 14 residues. The germline CDR1 and CDR2 sequences are MNHEY and SMNVEV (reference sequence). The ends were cut back, 2 bases at V and 3 bases at J, with 8 bases in the middle. This sample was included in a study of graft-versus-host responses after intestinal transplantation. Study overall: Transplantation in recipients was multivisceral, liver-intestinal, or isolated intestinal.

The assay was immunoSEQ multiplex PCR, and TCRdb's table has in-frame clones only and misses some. The sample lists about 93,000 clones, 80% to 95% occurring once. Study-level findings and limits: High graft-versus-host to host-versus-graft clonal ratios were seen in allografts of patients with graft-donor T cell macrochimerism.

V gene TRBV27 combines with J gene TRBJ1-5, with D uncertain. This sample comprised unstimulated CD8+ T cells sorted from spleen or lymph node cells, obtained before intestinal transplant. The source is a human donor who received an intestinal transplant. The CDR3 sequence is CASSLIGINQPQHF. Written as DNA, the CDR3 is TGTGCCAGCAGTTTAATCGGGATCAATCAGCCCCAGCATTTT.